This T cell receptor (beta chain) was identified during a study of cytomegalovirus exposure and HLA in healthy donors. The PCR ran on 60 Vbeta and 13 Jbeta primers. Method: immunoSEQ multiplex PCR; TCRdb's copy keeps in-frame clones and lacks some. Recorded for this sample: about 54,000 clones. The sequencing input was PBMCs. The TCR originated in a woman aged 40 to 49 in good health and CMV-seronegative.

The CDR3 DNA reads as TGTGCCAGCAGCTTAGCGAGCCTAGCGGCAGATACGCAGTATTTT. This translates into CASSLASLAADTQYF. The V and J genes are TRBV7-8 and TRBJ2-3, with TRBD2 matching 7 bases. CDR1 is SGHVS and CDR2 is FQNEAQ in the germline V gene. This CDR3 is 15 amino acids long. J gave up 4 bases and V 0 bases, and 4 bases lay outside the gene matches. The full variable domain, completed using reference TRBV7-8 and TRBJ2-3, is GAGVSQSPRYKVAKRGQDVALRCDPISGHVSLFWYQQALGQGPEFLTYFQNEAQLDKSGLPSDRFFAERPEGSVSTLKIQRTQQEDSAVYLCASSLASLAADTQYFGPGTRLTVL.